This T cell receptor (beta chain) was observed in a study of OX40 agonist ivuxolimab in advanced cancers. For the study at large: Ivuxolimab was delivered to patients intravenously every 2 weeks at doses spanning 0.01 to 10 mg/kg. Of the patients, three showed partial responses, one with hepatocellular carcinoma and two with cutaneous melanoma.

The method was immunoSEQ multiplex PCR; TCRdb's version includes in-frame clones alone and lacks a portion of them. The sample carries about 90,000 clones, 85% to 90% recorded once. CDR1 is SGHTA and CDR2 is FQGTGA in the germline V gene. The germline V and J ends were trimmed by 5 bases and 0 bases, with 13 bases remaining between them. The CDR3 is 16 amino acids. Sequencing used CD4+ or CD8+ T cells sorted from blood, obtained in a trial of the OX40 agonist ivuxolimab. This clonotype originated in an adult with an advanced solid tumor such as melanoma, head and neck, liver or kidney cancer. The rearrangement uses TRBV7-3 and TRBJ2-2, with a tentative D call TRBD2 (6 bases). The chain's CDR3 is CASSPIGGANTGELFF. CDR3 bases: TGTGCCAGCAGCCCCATCGGGGGAGCGAACACCGGGGAGCTGTTTTTT.